This TCR beta chain was documented in a study of tumor-infiltrating lymphocytes in primary liver carcinoma listed by TCRdb under 2017. Background for the entire study: About 5 patients with histopathologically diagnosed primary liver carcinoma underwent surgical resection in China between late 2015 and March 2016. Of the five patients, three men and two women aged 30 to 69 years, four had hepatocellular carcinoma and one had combined HCC and intrahepatic cholangiocarcinoma. The five patients had tumors staged T1-T3 N0M0, with maximum diameters ranging from roughly 4 to 10 cm. Roughly 3.5 to 7.5 million productive TCRbeta reads were obtained per sample, and no significant difference in read depth was found between tissue types. The study combined TCRbeta repertoire sequencing, expression microarrays and whole-exome sequencing across five regions of each liver tumor, with adjacent normal tissue and blood. A total of about 35 specimens from 5 patients, comprising some 25 tumor regions, 5 adjacent noncancerous liver tissues and 5 peripheral blood samples, were covered by TCRbeta repertoire sequencing. Technical replicate repertoires showed high reproducibility, with mean shared-clone rates around 0.91 and correlation coefficients above 0.98.

Comment on this clonotype: The antigen it recognizes is unknown. No much larger clone exists at a distance of one base, and base qualities are not known.

Germline trimming amounts to 2 bases on V and 3 bases on J, with 5 as the count of junction bases outside the gene matches. The CDR3, cysteine through phenylalanine, is 15 amino acids long. Only the CDR3 region is kept as DNA, spanning 45 bases read in frame from base 1. CDR1 MDHEN and CDR2 SYDVKM were looked up in the germline V gene. RNA from unsorted whole blood was extracted with TRIzol reagent, and germline DNA was obtained with the DNeasy Blood & Tissue kit. At the time of sampling, the patients were treatment-naive and had chronic HBV infection. Before surgery, approximately 4.3 milliliters of peripheral blood were drawn into K2EDTA tubes. Overall results and qualifications from the work: The top 250 clones made up a significantly larger repertoire fraction in tumors than in blood (p = 0.039). Consistent with antigen-driven expansion, pairs of tumor regions showed higher repertoire overlap (mean about 35%) than either tumor-adjacent pairs (about 17%) or tumor-blood pairs (around 15%). Because only the TCR beta chain was sequenced and unpaired alpha chains were not captured, true repertoire diversity is likely underestimated. Bulk unsorted samples precluded comparing CD4+ and CD8+ T cell repertoires. Only 4 or 5 patients were included in the study, and the authors note that the findings should be validated in a larger study.

Using a constant-region primer and ProtoScript II reverse transcriptase, TCRbeta-specific cDNA was reverse-transcribed from around 500 ng total RNA. TCRbeta libraries were built with three nested multiplex PCR rounds, a slightly modified ARM-PCR procedure. Multiplex TRBV1-TRBV30 forward primers and a Cbeta reverse primer were used in the first two PCR rounds, each of which was run for roughly 9 cycles. Sample barcodes and Illumina adapters were added in a final 25-cycle PCR using Deep VentR polymerase. Amplicons of 200-500 bp were gel-purified with a QIAquick gel extraction kit before sequencing. The TCRbeta amplicons were sequenced with 250-bp paired-end reads on an Illumina HiSeq 2500. On the study's bioinformatics: Trimmomatic v0.33 was used to quality-trim the reads, and FLASH v1.2.11 was used to merge paired reads so that full CDR3 sequences could be recovered. V, D and J germline segments were assigned to the rearranged TCRbeta sequences by MiGEC v1.2.1b. VDJtools v1.0.0 computed clonotype statistics and Shannon-Wiener diversity indices. To reduce sampling bias, subsequent analyses other than the diversity analysis used only the 250 most abundant clonotypes in each sample. TCRdb took the public reads, trimmed them with fastp at Q25, ran MiXCR for clone calling and kept in-frame beta chains. Records with the same CDR3 protein are collapsed into one entry carrying the most frequent genes and DNA. Clone size and V and J calls follow TCRdb, not the original study. The table for this sample lists 310,000 or so distinct CDR3 sequences; approximately 65% of them were counted only once. About 6% of the sample is taken by the ten largest.

This sequence was found in a man aged 35-49 years with primary liver carcinoma and hepatitis B virus infection. The chain joins TRBV28 to TRBJ2-7; the junction holds 9 bases that match TRBD1. The sequencing input was peripheral blood. Here the CDR3 is given as CASSLLPGQGYEQYF. The nucleotides are TGTGCCAGCAGTTTACTCCCGGGACAGGGCTACGAGCAGTACTTC.